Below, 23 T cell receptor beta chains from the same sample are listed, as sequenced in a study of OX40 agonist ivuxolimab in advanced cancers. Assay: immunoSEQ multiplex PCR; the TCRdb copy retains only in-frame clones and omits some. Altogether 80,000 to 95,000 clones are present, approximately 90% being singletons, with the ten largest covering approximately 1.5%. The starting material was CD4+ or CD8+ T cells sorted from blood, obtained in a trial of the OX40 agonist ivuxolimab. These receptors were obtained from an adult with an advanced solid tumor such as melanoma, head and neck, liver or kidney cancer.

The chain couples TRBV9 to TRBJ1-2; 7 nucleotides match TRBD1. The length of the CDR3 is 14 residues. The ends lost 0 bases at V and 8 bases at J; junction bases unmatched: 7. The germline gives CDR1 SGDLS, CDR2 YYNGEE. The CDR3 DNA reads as TGTGCCAGCAGCGTAGCCGGACAGGCCTACGGCTACACCTTC. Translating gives CASSVAGQAYGYTF.

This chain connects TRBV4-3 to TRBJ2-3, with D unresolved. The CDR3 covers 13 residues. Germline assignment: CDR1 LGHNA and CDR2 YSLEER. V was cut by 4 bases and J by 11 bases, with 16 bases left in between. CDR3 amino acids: CASSPAKGTGQYF. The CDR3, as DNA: TGCGCCAGCAGCCCCGCCAAGGGTACGGGGCAGTATTTT.

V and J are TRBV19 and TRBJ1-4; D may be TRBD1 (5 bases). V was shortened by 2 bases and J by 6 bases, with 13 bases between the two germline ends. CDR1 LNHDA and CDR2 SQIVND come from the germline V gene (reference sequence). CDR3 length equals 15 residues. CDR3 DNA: TGTGCCAGTAGTATACAGGGAAGAAACGATGAAAAACTGTTTTTT. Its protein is CASSIQGRNDEKLFF.

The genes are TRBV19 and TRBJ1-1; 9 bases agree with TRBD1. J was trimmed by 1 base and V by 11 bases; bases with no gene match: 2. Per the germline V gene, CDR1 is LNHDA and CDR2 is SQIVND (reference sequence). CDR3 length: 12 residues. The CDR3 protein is CAGDRANTEAFF. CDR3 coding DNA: TGTGCCGGGGACAGGGCGAACACTGAAGCTTTCTTT.

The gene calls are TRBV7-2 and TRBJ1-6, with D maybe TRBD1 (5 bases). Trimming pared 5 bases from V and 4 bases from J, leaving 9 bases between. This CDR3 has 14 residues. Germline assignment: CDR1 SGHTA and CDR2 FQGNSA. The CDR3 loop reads CASSLEGYNSPLHF. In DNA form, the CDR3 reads TGTGCCAGCAGCCTCGAGGGGTATAATTCACCCCTCCACTTT.

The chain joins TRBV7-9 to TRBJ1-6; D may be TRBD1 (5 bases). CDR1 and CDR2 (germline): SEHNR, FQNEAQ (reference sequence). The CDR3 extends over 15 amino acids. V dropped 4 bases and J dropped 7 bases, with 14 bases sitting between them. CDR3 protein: CASSSSTGPNSPLHF. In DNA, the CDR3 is TGTGCCAGCAGCTCCAGTACGGGGCCCAATTCACCCCTCCACTTT.

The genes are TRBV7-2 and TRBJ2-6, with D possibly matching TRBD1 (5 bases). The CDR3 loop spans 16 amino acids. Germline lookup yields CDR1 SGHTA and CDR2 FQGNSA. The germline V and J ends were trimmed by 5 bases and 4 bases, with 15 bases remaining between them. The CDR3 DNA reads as TGTGCCAGCAGCCCACAAGGGGCGCTCGGGGCCAACGTCCTGACTTTC. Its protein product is CASSPQGALGANVLTF. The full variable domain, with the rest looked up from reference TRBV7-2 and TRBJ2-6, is GAGVSQSPSNKVTEKGKDVELRCDPISGHTALYWYRQSLGQGLEFLIYFQGNSAPDKSGLPSDRFSAERTGGSVSTLTIQRTQQEDSAVYLCASSPQGALGANVLTFGAGSRLTVL.

The CDR3 nucleotides read TGTGCCAGCAGCACAATGGGCCCAGATACGCAGTATTTT. Translating it yields CASSTMGPDTQYF. The chain recombines TRBV14 with TRBJ2-3, with D uncertain. Per the germline V gene, CDR1 is SGHDN and CDR2 is FVKESK. V dropped 5 bases and J dropped 4 bases, with 10 bases sitting between them. The CDR3 length is 13 residues.

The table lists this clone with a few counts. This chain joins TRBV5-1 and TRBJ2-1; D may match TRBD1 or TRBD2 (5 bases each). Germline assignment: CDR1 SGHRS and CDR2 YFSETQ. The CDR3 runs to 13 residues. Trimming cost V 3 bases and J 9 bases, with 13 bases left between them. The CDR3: CASSWGPRGEQFF. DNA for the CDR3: TGCGCCAGCAGCTGGGGACCGCGCGGTGAGCAGTTCTTC.

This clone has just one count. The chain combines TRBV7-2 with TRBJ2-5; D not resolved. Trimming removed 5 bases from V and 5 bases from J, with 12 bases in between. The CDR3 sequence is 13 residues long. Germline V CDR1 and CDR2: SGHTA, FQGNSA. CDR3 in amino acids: CASSLPGLETQYF. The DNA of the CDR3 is TGTGCCAGCAGCCTACCCGGATTGGAGACCCAGTACTTC.

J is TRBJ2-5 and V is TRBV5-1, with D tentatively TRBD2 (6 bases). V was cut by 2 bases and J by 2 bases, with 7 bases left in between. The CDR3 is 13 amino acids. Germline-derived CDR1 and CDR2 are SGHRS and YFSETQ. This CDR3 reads CASSFGGQETQYF. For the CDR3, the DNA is TGCGCCAGCAGCTTCGGGGGACAAGAGACCCAGTACTTC.

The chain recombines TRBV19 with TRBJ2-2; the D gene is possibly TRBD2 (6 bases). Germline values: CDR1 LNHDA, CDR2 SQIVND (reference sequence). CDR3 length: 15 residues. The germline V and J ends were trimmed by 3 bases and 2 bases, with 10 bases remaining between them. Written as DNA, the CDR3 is TGTGCCAGTAGTATTGCGGGGCTAAACACCGGGGAGCTGTTTTTT. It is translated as CASSIAGLNTGELFF.

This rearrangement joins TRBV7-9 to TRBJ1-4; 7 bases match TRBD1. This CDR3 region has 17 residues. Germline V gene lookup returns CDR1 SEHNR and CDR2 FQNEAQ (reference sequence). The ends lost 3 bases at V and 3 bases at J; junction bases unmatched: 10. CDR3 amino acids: CASSFRSPTGANEKLFF. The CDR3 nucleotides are TGTGCCAGCAGCTTTCGGTCCCCCACAGGGGCTAATGAAAAACTGTTTTTT.

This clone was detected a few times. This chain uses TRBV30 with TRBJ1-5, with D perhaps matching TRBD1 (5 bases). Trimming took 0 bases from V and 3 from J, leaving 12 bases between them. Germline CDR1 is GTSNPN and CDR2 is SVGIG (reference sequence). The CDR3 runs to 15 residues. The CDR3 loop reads CAWSVRTRDNQPQHF. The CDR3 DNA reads TGTGCCTGGAGTGTACGGACACGCGACAATCAGCCCCAGCATTTT.

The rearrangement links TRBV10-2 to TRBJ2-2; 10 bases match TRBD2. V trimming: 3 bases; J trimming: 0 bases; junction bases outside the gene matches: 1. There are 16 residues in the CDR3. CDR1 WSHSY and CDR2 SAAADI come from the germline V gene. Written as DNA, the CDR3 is TGCGCCAGCAGTGAAGCGGGGGGGGCGAACACCGGGGAGCTGTTTTTT. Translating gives CASSEAGGANTGELFF.

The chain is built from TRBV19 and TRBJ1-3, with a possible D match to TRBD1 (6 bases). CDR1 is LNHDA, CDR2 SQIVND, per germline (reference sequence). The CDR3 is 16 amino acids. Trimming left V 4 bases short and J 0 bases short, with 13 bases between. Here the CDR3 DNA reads TGTGCCAGTAGTAAAAGGGGGGTCAGCTCTGGAAACACCATATATTTT. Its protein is CASSKRGVSSGNTIYF.

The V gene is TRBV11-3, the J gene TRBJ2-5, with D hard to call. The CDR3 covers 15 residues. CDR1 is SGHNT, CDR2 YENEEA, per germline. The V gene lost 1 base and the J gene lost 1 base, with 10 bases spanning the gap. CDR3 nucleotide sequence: TGTGCCAGCAGCTTAGGTGACAACTCCCAAGAGACCCAGTACTTC. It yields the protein CASSLGDNSQETQYF.

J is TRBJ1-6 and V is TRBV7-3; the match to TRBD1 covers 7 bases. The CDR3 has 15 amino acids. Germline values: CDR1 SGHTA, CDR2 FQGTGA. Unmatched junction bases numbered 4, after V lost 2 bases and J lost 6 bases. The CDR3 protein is CASSLLGTANSPLHF. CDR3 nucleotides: TGTGCCAGCAGCTTATTAGGGACAGCTAATTCACCCCTCCACTTT.

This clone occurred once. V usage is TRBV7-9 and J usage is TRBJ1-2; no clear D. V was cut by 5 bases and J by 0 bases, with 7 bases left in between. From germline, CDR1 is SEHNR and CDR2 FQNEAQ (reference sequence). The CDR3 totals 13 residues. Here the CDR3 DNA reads TGTGCCAGCAGCCCCTCAGCTAACTATGGCTACACCTTC. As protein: CASSPSANYGYTF. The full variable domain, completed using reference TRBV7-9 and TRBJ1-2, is DTGVSQNPRHKITKRGQNVTFRCDPISEHNRLYWYRQTLGQGPEFLTYFQNEAQLEKSRLLSDRFSAERPKGSFSTLEIQRTEQGDSAMYLCASSPSANYGYTFGSGTRLTVV.

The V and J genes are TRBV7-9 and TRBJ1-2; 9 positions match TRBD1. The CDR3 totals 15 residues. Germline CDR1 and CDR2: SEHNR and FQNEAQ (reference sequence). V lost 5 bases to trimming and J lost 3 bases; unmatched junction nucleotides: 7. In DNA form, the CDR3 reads TGTGCCAGCAGCCCTTGGGACAGGGACGACTATGGCTACACCTTC. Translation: CASSPWDRDDYGYTF. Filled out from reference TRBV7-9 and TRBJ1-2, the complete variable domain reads DTGVSQNPRHKITKRGQNVTFRCDPISEHNRLYWYRQTLGQGPEFLTYFQNEAQLEKSRLLSDRFSAERPKGSFSTLEIQRTEQGDSAMYLCASSPWDRDDYGYTFGSGTRLTVV.

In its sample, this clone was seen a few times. The CDR3 nucleotides are TGTGCCAGCAGCCCTGGACTAGCGGGAGAGGATGAGCAGTTCTTC. Its protein product is CASSPGLAGEDEQFF. The chain couples TRBV5-4 to TRBJ2-1; 13 bases agree with TRBD2. With 4 bases clipped from V and 8 bases from J, the junction kept 6 bases outside the gene matches. The CDR3 contains 15 residues. Germline V lookup: CDR1 SGHNT, CDR2 YYREEE (reference sequence).

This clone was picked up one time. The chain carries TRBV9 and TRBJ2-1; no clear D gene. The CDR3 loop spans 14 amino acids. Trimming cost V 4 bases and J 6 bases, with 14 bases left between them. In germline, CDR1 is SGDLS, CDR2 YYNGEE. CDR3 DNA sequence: TGTGCCAGCAGCCTCGATCGTGCCCCCAATGAGCAGTTCTTC. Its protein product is CASSLDRAPNEQFF.

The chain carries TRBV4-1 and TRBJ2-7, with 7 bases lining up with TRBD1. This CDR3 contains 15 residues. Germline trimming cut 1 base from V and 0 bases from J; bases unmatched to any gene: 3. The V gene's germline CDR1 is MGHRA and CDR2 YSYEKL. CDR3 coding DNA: TGCGCCAGCAGCCAAGTGACAGGGAGCTCCTACGAGCAGTACTTC. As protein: CASSQVTGSSYEQYF.